This TCR beta chain derives from a study of blood T cells in healthy people across ages. PCR was performed a second time for roughly 7 to 12 cycles using a sample-barcoded 5' primer and a J-beta primer mix. Via MiXCR, TCRdb re-called the 5' RACE reads, giving one row per CDR3 protein. The sample comprises hundreds of thousands of distinct CDR3 sequences, 56% of which are singletons, and around a quarter rests with the top ten. Specimen: blood. The source of this sequence is a man in his forties or fifties in good health.

The CDR3: CASSNTGTGVQPQHF. The CDR3 region has the DNA TGTGCCAGCAGCAACACCGGGACAGGGGTTCAGCCCCAGCATTTT. The V call is TRBV7-9, the J call TRBJ1-5, with 10 nucleotides matching TRBD1. Trimming removed 5 bases from V and 6 bases from J; junction bases left unmatched: 7. The germline V gene has CDR1 SEHNR and CDR2 FQNEAQ (reference sequence). CDR3 length: 15 amino acids. The entire variable domain, with the rest obtained from reference TRBV7-9 and TRBJ1-5, is as follows: DTGVSQNPRHKITKRGQNVTFRCDPISEHNRLYWYRQTLGQGPEFLTYFQNEAQLEKSRLLSDRFSAERPKGSFSTLEIQRTEQGDSAMYLCASSNTGTGVQPQHFGDGTRLSIL.